The 18 T cell receptor beta chains presented below share a single source sample, sequenced in a study of cytomegalovirus exposure and HLA in healthy donors. Both 60 Vbeta primers and 13 Jbeta primers went into the PCR. The repertoire was sequenced with immunoSEQ multiplex PCR; TCRdb's copy has only in-frame clones and lacks some. Among about 120,000 clones, about 74% were seen once, and the ten largest hold less than 3.5%. Sequencing used PBMCs. Receptors originate from a female donor in good health and CMV-seronegative.

The rearrangement uses TRBV27 and TRBJ2-7, with a weak D call TRBD1 (5 bases). The CDR3 contains 14 residues. Germline CDR1 reads MNHEY; CDR2 reads SMNVEV (reference sequence). Trimming pared 1 base from V and 6 bases from J, leaving 13 bases between. This CDR3 is CASSLWGNQGEQYF. DNA of the CDR3: TGTGCCAGCAGTTTATGGGGAAATCAGGGCGAGCAGTACTTC.

The rearrangement links TRBV15 to TRBJ1-5, with a weak D call TRBD1 (5 bases). CDR3 size: 14 residues. V gave up 5 bases and J gave up 0 bases, with 8 bases separating them. CDR1 is LNHNV and CDR2 is YYDKDF in the germline V gene (reference sequence). The CDR3 nucleotides are TGTGCCACCAGCCGAAGGGGTAGCAATCAGCCCCAGCATTTT. Protein sequence: CATSRRGSNQPQHF.

A few counts support this clone. The chain couples TRBV5-6 to TRBJ2-7, with D possibly TRBD2 on 6 matching bases. Germline lookup yields CDR1 SGHDT and CDR2 YYEEEE. The CDR3 sequence is 16 residues long. Trimming shortened V by 2 bases and J by 2 bases, and 17 bases separated the two germline ends. The CDR3 DNA is TGTGCCAGCAGCTTAAAGATAGGAGGGAATGCCTACGAGCAGTACTTC. Amino acid sequence: CASSLKIGGNAYEQYF.

The gene calls are TRBV11-2 and TRBJ1-4, with TRBD1 matching over 7 bases. The junction had 5 bases not matched to a gene; V was cut back by 0 bases and J by 4 bases. The germline gives CDR1 SGHAT, CDR2 FQNNGV. The CDR3 has 16 residues. CDR3 coding DNA: TGTGCCAGCAGCTTAGAGGAGGGACAGTTTAATGAAAAACTGTTTTTT. This gives the protein CASSLEEGQFNEKLFF. The variable domain in full, with the rest retrieved from reference TRBV11-2 and TRBJ1-4, is EAGVAQSPRYKIIEKRQSVAFWCNPISGHATLYWYQQILGQGPKLLIQFQNNGVVDDSQLPKDRFSAERLKGVDSTLKIQPAKLEDSAVYLCASSLEEGQFNEKLFFGSGTQLSVL.

Worth noting for this clone: The conserved final phenylalanine or tryptophan is absent from the CDR3, which likely points to a read error. The gene calls are TRBV30 and TRBJ1-2; no reliable D call. V was cut by 4 bases and J by 5 bases, with 8 bases left in between. The length of the CDR3 is 11 residues. The germline gives CDR1 GTSNPN, CDR2 SVGIG (reference sequence). The CDR3 spells CAWIRGYGYTS. The CDR3, as DNA: TGTGCCTGGATCCGGGGTTATGGCTACACCTCC.

This chain uses TRBV30 with TRBJ1-4; D might be TRBD1 (6 bases). Trimming removed 5 bases at V and 10 bases at J, with 8 bases between. This CDR3 is built from 10 residues. Germline V gene sequence: CDR1 GTSNPN, CDR2 SVGIG (reference sequence). CDR3 sequence (DNA): TGTGCCTGGGAGGACAGAAAACTGTTTTTT. It translates to CAWEDRKLFF.

This clone was seen just once. One junction end does not reproduce the germline sequence, and a read error may be involved. This chain connects TRBV7-9 to TRBJ1-2; no clear D gene. The CDR3 length is 16 residues. Germline V gene lookup returns CDR1 SEHNR and CDR2 FQNEAQ (reference sequence). The CDR3 bases are TGTTCCAGCAGCTTCAGAACCCTGGAGGGAGACTATGGCTACACCTTC. It specifies CSSSFRTLEGDYGYTF.

The V gene is TRBV29-1, the J gene TRBJ2-2; 7 bases agree with TRBD2. Germline V gives CDR1 SQVTM, CDR2 ANQGSEA. V was clipped by 4 bases and J by 7 bases; unmatched bases: 6. This CDR3 region has 13 residues. CDR3: CSVGGGGGGELFF. DNA of the CDR3: TGCAGCGTTGGGGGGGGAGGTGGCGGGGAGCTGTTTTTT.

This clone was found once. V is TRBV28 and J is TRBJ2-3; D is ambiguous. V lost 8 bases, J lost 1 base, and 10 bases lay in between. Germline lookup yields CDR1 MDHEN and CDR2 SYDVKM. The CDR3 totals 13 residues. CDR3 sequence reads: CASFFQGTDTQYF. The CDR3 region has the DNA TGTGCCAGCTTTTTCCAGGGCACAGATACGCAGTATTTT.

The chain links TRBV27 to TRBJ2-7, with D maybe TRBD1 (6 bases). The germline V gene has CDR1 MNHEY and CDR2 SMNVEV (reference sequence). The CDR3 is 15 amino acids. Between the trimmed V and J ends, which lost 0 bases and 5 bases, there was a span of 14 bases. Here the CDR3 DNA reads TGTGCCAGCAGTTTATCGCCGGGACATAAGAACGAGCAGTACTTC. The encoded protein is CASSLSPGHKNEQYF.

The genes are TRBV6-6 and TRBJ1-2; 8 bases agree with TRBD1. The CDR3 sequence is 15 residues long. After removal of 6 bases from V and 8 bases from J, the junction contained 14 bases not matched to a gene. Germline V CDR1 and CDR2: MNHNY, SVGAGI (reference sequence). In DNA form, the CDR3 reads TGTGCCAGCAGCCCTGGGGGGACAGGCCGAAGCGGCTACACCTTC. This encodes CASSPGGTGRSGYTF.

V gene TRBV5-1 combines with J gene TRBJ1-2, with TRBD1 as a possible D gene (5 bases). The CDR3 loop spans 15 amino acids. Trimming left V 2 bases short and J 5 bases short, with 16 bases between. CDR1 and CDR2 (germline): SGHRS, YFSETQ. CDR3 in DNA: TGCGCCAGCAGCTTTGACAGCTACAATTCTTATGGCTACACCTTC. Its translation: CASSFDSYNSYGYTF.

This rearrangement joins TRBV29-1 to TRBJ2-5; 7 bases are a match to TRBD2. CDR3 length equals 15 residues. The germline V gene encodes CDR1 SQVTM and CDR2 ANQGSEA. The junction had 15 bases not matched to a gene; V was cut back by 8 bases and J by 3 bases. The DNA for the CDR3 is TGCAGCCTGGGGACGAAGGCAGGGACTAAAGAGACCCAGTACTTC. Protein product: CSLGTKAGTKETQYF.

This clone appeared a single time. The rearrangement joins TRBV5-6 to TRBJ2-5; D not resolved. The CDR3 is 14 residues long. Between the trimmed V and J ends, which lost 7 bases and 4 bases, there was a span of 17 bases. Germline CDR1 and CDR2: SGHDT and YYEEEE. CDR3 DNA: TGTGCCAGCGACTTGGGAATGGCATCAGAGACCCAGTACTTC. Translating it yields CASDLGMASETQYF.

The table lists this clone with a count of one. The CDR3 spells CASSPRDRAFPSGANVLTF. CDR3 in DNA: TGTGCCAGCAGCCCCCGGGACAGGGCTTTCCCCTCTGGGGCCAACGTCCTGACTTTC. The gene calls are TRBV7-2 and TRBJ2-6, with 9 positions matching TRBD1. Germline V lookup: CDR1 SGHTA, CDR2 FQGNSA. CDR3 length: 19 residues. J lost 0 bases, V lost 5 bases, and 11 bases had no gene match.

The chain carries TRBV29-1 and TRBJ1-1; the match to TRBD1 covers 8 bases. Trimming removed 7 bases from V and 7 bases from J; junction bases left unmatched: 8. From germline, CDR1 is SQVTM and CDR2 ANQGSEA. The CDR3 runs 12 residues. The CDR3 loop is CSGIDRGIEAFF. For the CDR3, the DNA is TGCAGCGGTATAGACAGGGGAATTGAAGCTTTCTTT.

The chain links TRBV18 to TRBJ1-3; D possibly corresponds to TRBD1 (6 bases). Between the trimmed V and J ends, which lost 1 base and 2 bases, there was a span of 9 bases. The CDR3 totals 15 residues. CDR1 is KGHSH, CDR2 LQKENI, per germline. This chain's CDR3 is CASSPQGGTGNTIYF. DNA for the CDR3: TGTGCCAGCTCACCACAGGGGGGGACTGGAAACACCATATATTTT.

This chain joins TRBV5-1 and TRBJ2-5; 7 positions agree with TRBD1. The assigned J gene may be wrong: the sequence end matches TRBJ2-7 better. Germline CDR1 and CDR2: SGHRS and YFSETQ. This CDR3 has 13 residues. CDR3 residues: CASSGDRVYEQYF. CDR3 coding DNA: TGCGCCAGCAGCGGTGACAGGGTCTACGAGCAGTACTTC.